Below, 5 T cell receptor beta chains from the same sample are listed, as sequenced in a study of T cell responses to AZD1222 COVID-19 vaccine. Data came from immunoSEQ multiplex PCR; TCRdb stores just in-frame clones and leaves some out. The sample yields about 73,000 clones, approximately 89% seen once. The specimen was peripheral blood, collected on day 0 of AZD1222 vaccination. The receptors were sampled from an adult in good health.

The V and J genes are TRBV5-1 and TRBJ1-3; no clear D. CDR1 and CDR2 from the germline V gene are SGHRS and YFSETQ. With 2 bases removed from V and 0 bases from J, the gap between germline ends came to 9 bases. The CDR3 covers 15 residues. As DNA, the CDR3 is TGCGCCAGCAGCTTCGACGGGCGCTCTGGAAACACCATATATTTT. Translation gives CASSFDGRSGNTIYF.

This sequence joins TRBV3-1 (or the pseudogene TRBV3-2) and TRBJ2-2, with TRBD2 matching over 13 bases. This CDR3 contains 17 residues. V shed 1 base, J shed 7 bases, and the junction held 6 bases outside the gene matches. The germline V gene has CDR1 LGHDT and CDR2 YNNKEL (reference sequence). CDR3 sequence reads: CASSQGGLAGNVGELFF. In DNA, the CDR3 is TGTGCCAGCAGCCAAGGGGGACTAGCGGGAAATGTCGGGGAGCTGTTTTTT.

This clone was observed a single time. This sequence joins TRBV27 and TRBJ1-1; possible D gene TRBD1, 6 bases. The V and J ends lost 6 bases and 0 bases respectively, with 11 bases between them. This CDR3 region has 14 residues. CDR1 MNHEY and CDR2 SMNVEV come from the germline V gene (reference sequence). In DNA, the CDR3 is TGTGCCAGCAGCATCGGACAGATGAACACTGAAGCTTTCTTT. This sequence encodes CASSIGQMNTEAFF.

The rearrangement joins TRBV7-3 to TRBJ1-6, with D hard to call. This CDR3 is 15 amino acids long. Between the trimmed V and J ends, which lost 0 bases and 10 bases, there was a span of 13 bases. Germline values: CDR1 SGHTA, CDR2 FQGTGA. CDR3 amino acids: CASSLTGRVESPLHF. The DNA of the CDR3 is TGTGCCAGCAGCTTAACCGGACGGGTGGAGTCACCCCTCCACTTT.

This chain uses TRBV30 with TRBJ1-6; D is undetermined. V lost 1 base, J lost 6 bases, and 16 bases lay in between. This CDR3 is 16 amino acids long. CDR1 and CDR2 from the germline V gene are GTSNPN and SVGIG (reference sequence). The CDR3: CAWSGSGSLGNSPLHF. In DNA form, the CDR3 reads TGTGCCTGGAGTGGTTCTGGAAGTCTTGGTAATTCACCCCTCCACTTT.